This T cell receptor (beta chain) was documented in a study of blood T cell repertoires in COVID-19. Looking at the study overall: Sources were T cells, B-cell-depleted T cells, or PBMCs; the material itself was cDNA or gDNA.

Individuals aged about 18 to 89 years were recruited from roughly 23 US areas. Some clones are missing from TCRdb's copy, which holds only in-frame ones; the method was immunoSEQ multiplex PCR. Found here are 490,000 or so clones, more than 85% of them singletons; the top ten hold approximately 8.3%. The germline CDR1 and CDR2 sequences are LNHDA and SQIVND (reference sequence). This CDR3 is built from 16 residues. V lost 5 bases and J lost 9; bases outside the gene matches: 11. The TCR was taken from a woman aged 60-75 years who had recovered from COVID-19. The specimen sequenced was PBMCs or T cells enriched from blood (not recorded which). The chain has TRBV19 and TRBJ2-1; 12 positions agree with TRBD2. The CDR3 spells CASSPTLAGGIREQFF. DNA for the CDR3: TGTGCCAGTAGTCCCACTCTAGCGGGGGGGATTCGTGAGCAGTTCTTC.